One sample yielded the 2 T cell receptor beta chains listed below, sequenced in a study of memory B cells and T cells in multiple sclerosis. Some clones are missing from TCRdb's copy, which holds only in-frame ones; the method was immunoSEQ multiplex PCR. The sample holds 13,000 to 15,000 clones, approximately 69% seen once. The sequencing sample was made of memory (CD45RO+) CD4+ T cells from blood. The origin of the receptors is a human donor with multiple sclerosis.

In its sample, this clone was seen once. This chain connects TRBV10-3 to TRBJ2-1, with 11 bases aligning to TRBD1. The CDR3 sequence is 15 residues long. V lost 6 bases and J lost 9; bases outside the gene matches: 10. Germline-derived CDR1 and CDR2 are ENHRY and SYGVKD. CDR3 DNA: TGTGCCATCAGACCCGGGACAGGGGGGCTCCCTGAGCAGTTCTTC. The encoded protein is CAIRPGTGGLPEQFF.

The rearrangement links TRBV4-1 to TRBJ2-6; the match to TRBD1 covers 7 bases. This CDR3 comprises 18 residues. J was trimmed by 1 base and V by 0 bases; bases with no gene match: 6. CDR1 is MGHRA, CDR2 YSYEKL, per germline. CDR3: CASSQDEGARSGANVLTF. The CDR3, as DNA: TGCGCCAGCAGCCAAGATGAGGGGGCCAGGTCTGGGGCCAACGTCCTGACTTTC.